This T cell receptor (beta chain) was retrieved from a study of PD-1 blockade in classical Hodgkin lymphoma. Study-level findings and limits: Complete responders possessed baseline diversity comparable to newly diagnosed patients. Nivolumab initiation under 1 year post-ASCT meant exclusion. Differences between repertoires have undefined causes, possibly disease activity or prior therapy.

Comment on this clone: Its antigen is undetermined.

The table came from immunoSEQ multiplex PCR; TCRdb's copy has only in-frame clones and leaves some out. The sample has roughly 60,000 clones, 85% to 95% seen once. Time point noted: cycle 4 day 1 (C4D1), after 6 weeks of nivolumab. Following autologous stem cell transplantation, relapse occurred in every patient, and exposure to brentuximab vedotin varied. Relapsed/refractory classical Hodgkin lymphoma patients had complete, partial or progressive responses. CDR3 length equals 14 residues. CDR1 is MNHEY and CDR2 is SVGAGI in the germline V gene. The V end was cut by 2 bases, the J end by 7 bases, with 12 bases between.

The rearrangement uses TRBV6-5 and TRBJ1-5; perhaps TRBD1 as D (5 bases). This TCR was recovered from a human donor with classical Hodgkin lymphoma. This specimen was peripheral blood mononuclear cells (PBMCs), taken before the fourth cycle of nivolumab. CDR3 protein: CASSYATGGQPQHF. The CDR3 bases are TGTGCCAGCAGTTACGCTACAGGAGGACAGCCCCAGCATTTT.